This T cell receptor (beta chain) was recorded in a study of CD8 T cells in ankylosing spondylitis. About this clonotype itself: Its target is not known. The junction shows a germline mismatch at one end, possibly a read error.

Germline lookup yields CDR1 WNHNN and CDR2 SYGVQD (reference sequence). CDR3 size: 15 residues. Study conclusions and caveats: Reportedly, significant enrichment of disease-linked clones occurred in matched ankylosing spondylitis synovial fluid.

5'-RACE, quantitative and with molecular barcodes, yielded the TCR beta libraries. Each CDR3 protein gets one entry after TCRdb re-called the 5' RACE reads with MiXCR. The repertoire includes about 240,000 distinct CDR3 sequences, over 9.5% of them detected once, and about 3% sits in the top ten. Sample: blood, either unsorted or a sorted T cell fraction (not recorded which). The TCR originated in a male donor with ankylosing spondylitis or in good health (not recorded which). This rearrangement joins TRBV10-1 to TRBJ2-4, with unresolved D. CDR3 DNA: TGCGCCAGCGAAGTTGGGGAAATACACAAAAACATTCGGTACTTC. The encoded protein is CASEVGEIHKNIRYF.